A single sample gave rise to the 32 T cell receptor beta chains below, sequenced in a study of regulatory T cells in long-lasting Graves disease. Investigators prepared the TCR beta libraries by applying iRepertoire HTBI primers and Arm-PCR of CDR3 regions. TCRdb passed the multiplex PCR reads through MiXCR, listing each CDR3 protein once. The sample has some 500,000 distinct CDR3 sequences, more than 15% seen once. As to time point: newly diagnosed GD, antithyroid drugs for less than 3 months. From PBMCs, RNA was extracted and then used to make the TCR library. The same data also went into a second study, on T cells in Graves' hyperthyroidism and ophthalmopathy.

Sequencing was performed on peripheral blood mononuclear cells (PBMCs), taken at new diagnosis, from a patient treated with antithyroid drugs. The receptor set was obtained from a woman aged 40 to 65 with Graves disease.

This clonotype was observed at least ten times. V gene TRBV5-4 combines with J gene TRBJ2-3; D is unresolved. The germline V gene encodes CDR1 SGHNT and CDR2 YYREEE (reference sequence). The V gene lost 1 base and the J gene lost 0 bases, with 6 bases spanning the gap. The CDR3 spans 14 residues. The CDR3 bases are TGTGCCAGCAGCTTGAGTCGGAGCACAGATACGCAGTATTTT. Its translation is CASSLSRSTDTQYF.

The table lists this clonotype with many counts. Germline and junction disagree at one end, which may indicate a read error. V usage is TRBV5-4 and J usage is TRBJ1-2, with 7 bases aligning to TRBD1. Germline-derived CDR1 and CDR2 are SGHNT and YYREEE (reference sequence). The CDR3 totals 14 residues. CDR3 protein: CASSLDRINYGYTF. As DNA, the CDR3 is TGCGCCAGCAGCTTGGACAGGATTAACTATGGCTACACCTTC.

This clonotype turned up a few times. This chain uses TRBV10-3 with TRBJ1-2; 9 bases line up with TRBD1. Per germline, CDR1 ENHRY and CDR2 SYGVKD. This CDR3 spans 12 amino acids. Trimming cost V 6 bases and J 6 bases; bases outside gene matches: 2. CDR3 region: CAISRDRDGYTF. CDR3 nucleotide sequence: TGTGCCATCAGCCGGGACAGGGATGGCTACACCTTC.

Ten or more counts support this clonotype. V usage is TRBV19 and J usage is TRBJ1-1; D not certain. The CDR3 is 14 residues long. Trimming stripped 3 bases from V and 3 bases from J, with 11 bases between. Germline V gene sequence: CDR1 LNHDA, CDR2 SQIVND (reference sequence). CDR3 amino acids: CASSISTTHTEAFF. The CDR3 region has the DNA TGTGCCAGTAGTATCTCGACAACCCACACTGAAGCTTTCTTT.

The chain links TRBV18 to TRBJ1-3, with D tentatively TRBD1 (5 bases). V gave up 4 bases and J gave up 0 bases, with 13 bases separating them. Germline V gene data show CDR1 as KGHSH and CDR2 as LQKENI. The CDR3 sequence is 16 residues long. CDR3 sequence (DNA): TGTGCCAGCTCACAACTTTCGACAGACTCTGGAAACACCATATATTTT. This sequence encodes CASSQLSTDSGNTIYF. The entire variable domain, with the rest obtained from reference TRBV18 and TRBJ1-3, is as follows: NAGVMQNPRHLVRRRGQEARLRCSPMKGHSHVYWYRQLPEEGLKFMVYLQKENIIDESGMPKERFSAEFPKEGPSILRIQQVVRGDSAAYFCASSQLSTDSGNTIYFGEGSWLTVV.

The CDR3 spells CASSISEGSRDTQYF. The CDR3 region has the DNA TGTGCCAGTAGTATATCGGAGGGTTCCAGAGATACGCAGTATTTT. The genes are TRBV19 and TRBJ2-3; D perhaps matches TRBD2 (6 bases). Germline CDR1 LNHDA, CDR2 SQIVND (reference sequence). There are 15 residues in the CDR3. The V and J ends lost 2 bases and 5 bases respectively, with 14 bases between them.

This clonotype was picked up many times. The CDR3 DNA is TGTGCCAGCAGTTTAGTACGTCATCTGGAAGGAGCTTTCTTT. Encoded protein: CASSLVRHLEGAFF. The chain carries TRBV12-3 or TRBV12-4 and TRBJ1-1, with D unclear. Trimming took 1 base from V and 10 from J, leaving 16 bases between them. This CDR3 region has 14 residues.

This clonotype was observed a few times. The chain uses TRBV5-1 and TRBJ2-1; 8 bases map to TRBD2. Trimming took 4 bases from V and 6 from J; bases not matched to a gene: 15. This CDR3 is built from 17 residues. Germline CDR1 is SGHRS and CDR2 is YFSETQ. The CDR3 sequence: CASSPHQSGGFSNEQFF. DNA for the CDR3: TGCGCCAGCAGCCCACACCAGAGCGGGGGTTTTAGCAATGAGCAGTTCTTC.

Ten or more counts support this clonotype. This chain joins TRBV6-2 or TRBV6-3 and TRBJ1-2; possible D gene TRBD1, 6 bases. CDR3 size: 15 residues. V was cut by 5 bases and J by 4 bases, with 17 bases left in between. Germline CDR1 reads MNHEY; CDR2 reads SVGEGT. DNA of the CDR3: TGTGCCAGCAGTGAAACCCGGATGACAGGCTATGGCTACACCTTC. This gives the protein CASSETRMTGYGYTF.

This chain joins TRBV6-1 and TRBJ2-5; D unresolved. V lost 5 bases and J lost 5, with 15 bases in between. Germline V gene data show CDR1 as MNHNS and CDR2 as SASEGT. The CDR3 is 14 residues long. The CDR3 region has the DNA TGTGCCAGCAGTCCGACAAGCCCCCAGGAGACCCAGTACTTC. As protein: CASSPTSPQETQYF.

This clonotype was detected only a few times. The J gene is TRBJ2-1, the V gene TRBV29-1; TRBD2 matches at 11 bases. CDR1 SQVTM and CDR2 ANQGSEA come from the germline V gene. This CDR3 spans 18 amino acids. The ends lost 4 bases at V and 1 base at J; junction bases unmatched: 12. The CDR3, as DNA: TGCAGCGTTGGAGTAGCGGGGGGGTCCATAACGTCCTACAATGAGCAGTTCTTC. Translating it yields CSVGVAGGSITSYNEQFF.

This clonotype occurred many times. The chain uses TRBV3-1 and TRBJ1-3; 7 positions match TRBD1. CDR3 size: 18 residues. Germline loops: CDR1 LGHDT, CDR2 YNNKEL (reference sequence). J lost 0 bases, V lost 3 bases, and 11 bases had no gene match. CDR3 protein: CASSHRDRRRGSGNTIYF. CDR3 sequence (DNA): TGTGCCAGCAGCCATCGGGACAGACGAAGGGGCTCTGGAAACACCATATATTTT.

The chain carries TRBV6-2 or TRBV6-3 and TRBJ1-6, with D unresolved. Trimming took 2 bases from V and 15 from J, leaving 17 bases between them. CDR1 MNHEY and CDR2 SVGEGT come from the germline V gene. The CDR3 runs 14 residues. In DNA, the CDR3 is TGTGCCAGCAGTTACAAAGGGCGCCGGGGAGTCCTCCACTTT. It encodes CASSYKGRRGVLHF.

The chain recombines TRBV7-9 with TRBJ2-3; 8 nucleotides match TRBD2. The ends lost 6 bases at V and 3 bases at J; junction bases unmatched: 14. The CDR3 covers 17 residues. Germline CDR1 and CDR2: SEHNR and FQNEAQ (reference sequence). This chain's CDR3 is CASRLGSGGALTDTQYF. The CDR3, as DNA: TGTGCCAGCAGGCTAGGCTCGGGGGGGGCGCTTACAGATACGCAGTATTTT.

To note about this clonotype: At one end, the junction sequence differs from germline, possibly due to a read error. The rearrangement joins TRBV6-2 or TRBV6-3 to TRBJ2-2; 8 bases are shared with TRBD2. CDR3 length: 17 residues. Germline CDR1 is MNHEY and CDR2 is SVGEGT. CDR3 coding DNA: TGTGCCAGCACTACTCGGGGGGGGACAACGAACACCGGGGGGCTGTTTTTT. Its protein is CASTTRGGTTNTGGLFF.

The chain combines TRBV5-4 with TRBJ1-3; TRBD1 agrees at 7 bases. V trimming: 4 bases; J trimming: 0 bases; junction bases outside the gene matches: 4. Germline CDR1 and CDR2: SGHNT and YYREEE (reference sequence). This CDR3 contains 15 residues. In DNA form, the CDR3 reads TGTGCCAGCAGCCAAGGGACAGCCTCTGGAAACACCATATATTTT. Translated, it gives CASSQGTASGNTIYF.

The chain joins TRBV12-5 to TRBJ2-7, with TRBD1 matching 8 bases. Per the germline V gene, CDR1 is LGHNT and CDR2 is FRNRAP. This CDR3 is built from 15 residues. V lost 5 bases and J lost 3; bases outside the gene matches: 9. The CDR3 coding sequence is TGTGCTAGTGGTCACTCCGGGACAGGCCACTACGAGCAGTACTTC. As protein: CASGHSGTGHYEQYF.

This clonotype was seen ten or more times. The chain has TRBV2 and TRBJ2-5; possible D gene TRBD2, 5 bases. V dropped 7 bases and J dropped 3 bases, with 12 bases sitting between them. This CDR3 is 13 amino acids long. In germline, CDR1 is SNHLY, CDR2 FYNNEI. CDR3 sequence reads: CASIGWEKETQYF. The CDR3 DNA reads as TGTGCCAGCATAGGCTGGGAGAAAGAGACCCAGTACTTC.

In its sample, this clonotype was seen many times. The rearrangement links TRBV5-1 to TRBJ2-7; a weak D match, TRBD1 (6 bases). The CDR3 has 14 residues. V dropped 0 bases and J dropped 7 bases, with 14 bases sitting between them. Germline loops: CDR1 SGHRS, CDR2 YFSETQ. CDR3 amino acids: CASSLGSGEGEQYF. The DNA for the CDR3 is TGCGCCAGCAGCTTGGGATCAGGGGAAGGGGAGCAGTACTTC.

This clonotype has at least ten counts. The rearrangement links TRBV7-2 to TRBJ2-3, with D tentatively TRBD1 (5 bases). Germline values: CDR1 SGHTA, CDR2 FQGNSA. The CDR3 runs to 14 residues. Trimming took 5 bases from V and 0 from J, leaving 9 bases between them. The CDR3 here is CASSIQASTDTQYF. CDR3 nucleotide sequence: TGTGCCAGCAGCATACAGGCGAGCACAGATACGCAGTATTTT.

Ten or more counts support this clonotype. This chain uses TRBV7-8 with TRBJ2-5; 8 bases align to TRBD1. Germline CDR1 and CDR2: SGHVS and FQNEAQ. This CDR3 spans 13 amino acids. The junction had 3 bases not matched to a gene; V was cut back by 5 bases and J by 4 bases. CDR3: CASSPDRAETQYF. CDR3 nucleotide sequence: TGTGCCAGCAGCCCGGACAGGGCAGAGACCCAGTACTTC.

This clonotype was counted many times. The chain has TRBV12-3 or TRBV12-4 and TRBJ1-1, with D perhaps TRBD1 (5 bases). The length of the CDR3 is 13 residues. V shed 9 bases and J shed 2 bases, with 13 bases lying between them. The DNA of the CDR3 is TGTGCCAGTCGGCCGGGACTAAACACTGAAGCTTTCTTT. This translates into CASRPGLNTEAFF.

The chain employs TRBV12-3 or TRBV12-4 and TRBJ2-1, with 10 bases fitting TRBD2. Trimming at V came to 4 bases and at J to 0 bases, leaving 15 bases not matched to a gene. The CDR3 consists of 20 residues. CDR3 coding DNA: TGTGCCAGCAGTTCCCCAGCTAGCGGGGGACCTTCAAGCTCCTACAATGAGCAGTTCTTC. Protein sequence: CASSSPASGGPSSSYNEQFF.

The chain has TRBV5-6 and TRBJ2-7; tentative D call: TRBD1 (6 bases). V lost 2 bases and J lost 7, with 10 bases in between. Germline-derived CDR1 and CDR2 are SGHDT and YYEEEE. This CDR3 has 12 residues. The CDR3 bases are TGTGCCAGCAGCTTAATAACAGGGGAGCAGTACTTC. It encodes CASSLITGEQYF.

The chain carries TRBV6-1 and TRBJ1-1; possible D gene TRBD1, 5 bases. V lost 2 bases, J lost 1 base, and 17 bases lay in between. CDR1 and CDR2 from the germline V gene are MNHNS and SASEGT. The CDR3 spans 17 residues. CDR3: CASSEPPGRAGNTEAFF. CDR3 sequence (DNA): TGTGCCAGCAGTGAACCCCCGGGACGGGCGGGGAACACTGAAGCTTTCTTT.

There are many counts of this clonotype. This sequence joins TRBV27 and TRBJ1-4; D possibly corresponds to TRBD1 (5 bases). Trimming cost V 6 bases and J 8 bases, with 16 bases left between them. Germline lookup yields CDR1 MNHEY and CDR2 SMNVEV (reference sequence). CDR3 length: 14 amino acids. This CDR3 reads CASSRQGVGEKLFF. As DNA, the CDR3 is TGTGCCAGCAGCCGTCAAGGGGTCGGGGAAAAACTGTTTTTT.

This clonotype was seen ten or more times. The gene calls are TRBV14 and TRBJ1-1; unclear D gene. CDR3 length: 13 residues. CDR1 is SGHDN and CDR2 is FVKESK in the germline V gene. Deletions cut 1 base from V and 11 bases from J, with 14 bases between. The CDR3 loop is CASSQGTEAWAFF. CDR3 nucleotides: TGTGCCAGCAGCCAAGGGACGGAGGCTTGGGCTTTCTTT. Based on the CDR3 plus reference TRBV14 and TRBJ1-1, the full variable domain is EAGVTQFPSHSVIEKGQTVTLRCDPISGHDNLYWYRRVMGKEIKFLLHFVKESKQDESGMPNNRFLAERTGGTYSTLKVQPAELEDSGVYFCASSQGTEAWAFFGQGTRLTVV.

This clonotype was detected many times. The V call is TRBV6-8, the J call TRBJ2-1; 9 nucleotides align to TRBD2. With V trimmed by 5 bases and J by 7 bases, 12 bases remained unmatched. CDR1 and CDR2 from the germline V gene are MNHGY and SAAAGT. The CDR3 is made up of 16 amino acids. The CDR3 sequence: CASSLSGGQTGNEQFF. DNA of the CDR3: TGTGCCAGCAGTCTTAGCGGGGGCCAAACAGGTAATGAGCAGTTCTTC.

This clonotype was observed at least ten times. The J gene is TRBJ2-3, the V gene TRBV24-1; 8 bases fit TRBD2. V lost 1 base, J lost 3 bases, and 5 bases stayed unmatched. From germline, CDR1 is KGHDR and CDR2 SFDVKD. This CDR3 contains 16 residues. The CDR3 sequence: CATSDFTGGATDTQYF. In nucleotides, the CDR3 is TGTGCCACCAGTGATTTCACCGGGGGGGCGACAGATACGCAGTATTTT.

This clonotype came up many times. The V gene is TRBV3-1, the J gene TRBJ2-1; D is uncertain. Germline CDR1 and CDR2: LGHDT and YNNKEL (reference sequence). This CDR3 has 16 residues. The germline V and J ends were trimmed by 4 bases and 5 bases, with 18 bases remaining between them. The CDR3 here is CASSRTAGGDNNEQFF. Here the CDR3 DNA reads TGTGCCAGCAGCCGCACTGCCGGCGGCGATAACAATGAGCAGTTCTTC.

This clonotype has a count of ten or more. Written as DNA, the CDR3 is TGTGCCAGCAGCTTAGTGGGCAGGGGGAGTCGAGGATCACCCCTCCACTTT. Amino acid sequence: CASSLVGRGSRGSPLHF. The V gene is TRBV11-2, the J gene TRBJ1-6; TRBD1 matches 7 bases. V lost 1 base, J lost 10 bases, and 13 bases stayed unmatched. This CDR3 has 17 amino acids. Looked up from germline, CDR1 is SGHAT and CDR2 is FQNNGV.

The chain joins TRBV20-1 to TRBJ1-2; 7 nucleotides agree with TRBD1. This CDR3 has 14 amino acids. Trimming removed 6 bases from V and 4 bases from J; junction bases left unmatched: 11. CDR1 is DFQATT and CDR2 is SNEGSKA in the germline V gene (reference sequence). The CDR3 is CSALATGALYGYTF. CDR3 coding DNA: TGCAGTGCCCTTGCCACAGGGGCCCTCTATGGCTACACCTTC.